This TCR beta chain was recovered during a study of T cell responses to AZD1222 COVID-19 vaccine. Worth noting for this clone: Its antigen is currently unknown.

General study points: CD4 TCRs covered the whole spike, strongest at regions 160-218 and 743-854. Close to half of spike-specific TCRs reportedly recognize unmutated variant regions. Spike-specific TCR breadth and depth went up after people got two AZD1222 doses.

Clones were sequenced by immunoSEQ multiplex PCR, and TCRdb holds only the in-frame ones, with some missing. The profile covers roughly 150,000 clones, with 90% to 95% appearing a single time and more than 3% taken by the ten largest. CDR1 and CDR2 (germline): MNHEY, SVGAGI. This CDR3 is built from 13 residues. Unmatched junction bases numbered 7, after V lost 4 bases and J lost 13 bases. Sample: peripheral blood, taken on day 0 of AZD1222 vaccination. This sequence joins TRBV6-5 and TRBJ1-6; 7 positions agree with TRBD1. The clonotype was recovered from an adult in good health. The CDR3: CASSSGTARPLHF. CDR3 bases: TGTGCCAGCAGTTCCGGGACAGCACGTCCCCTCCACTTT.